A selection of T cell receptor beta chains follows, all from one sample in a study of PD-1 blockade in mismatch repair-deficient tumors. Sequencing was performed with immunoSEQ multiplex PCR; in TCRdb, only in-frame clones are kept and a portion is missing. The data contain 120,000 or so clones, about 86% of them seen just once; the ten biggest clones take up 13%. The sequencing used peripheral blood, collected 44 weeks after starting pembrolizumab. The source is an adult with mismatch repair-deficient cancer. Each CDR3 is given without its conserved first and last residue.

j_call: TRBJ2-2; v_call: TRBV5-1; cdr3_aa: ASTGPLRTGELF
j_call: TRBJ1-5; v_call: TRBV19; cdr3_aa: ASSPTGGSGNQPQH
j_call: TRBJ2-2; v_call: TRBV27; cdr3_aa: ASSLPGAAGELF
j_call: TRBJ2-3; v_call: TRBV4-2; cdr3_aa: ASSQTGTGYTGEEGGTDTQY
j_call: TRBJ1-2; v_call: TRBV5-1; cdr3_aa: ASSGTGTGAGYT
j_call: TRBJ1-2; v_call: TRBV11-2; cdr3_aa: ASSLIGGGGGYT
j_call: TRBJ1-4; v_call: TRBV14; cdr3_aa: ASSPGQSNEKLF
j_call: TRBJ2-1; v_call: TRBV4-3; cdr3_aa: ASSQEGGIAYNEQF
j_call: TRBJ2-1; v_call: TRBV7-9; cdr3_aa: ASSLPTASEQF
j_call: TRBJ2-3; v_call: TRBV27; cdr3_aa: ASSFSSVAGATDTQY
j_call: TRBJ2-7; v_call: TRBV19; cdr3_aa: ASSIRTGYEQY
j_call: TRBJ2-5; v_call: TRBV4-1; cdr3_aa: ASSLRQYQETQY
j_call: TRBJ2-3; v_call: TRBV2; cdr3_aa: ASYGQVITDTQY
j_call: TRBJ2-1; v_call: TRBV4-2; cdr3_aa: ASSQEGATRNEQF
j_call: TRBJ2-3; v_call: TRBV7-9; cdr3_aa: ASSTPWGTGKSTDTQY
j_call: TRBJ2-7; v_call: TRBV7-9; cdr3_aa: ASSLEGLAYSYEQY
j_call: TRBJ1-2; v_call: TRBV5-6; cdr3_aa: ASSLWDRNYGYT
j_call: TRBJ2-4; v_call: TRBV19; cdr3_aa: ASTSTSKNIQY
j_call: TRBJ1-2; v_call: TRBV30; cdr3_aa: AWRVDYGYT
j_call: TRBJ2-7; v_call: TRBV28; cdr3_aa: ASTALGGLPYEQY
j_call: TRBJ1-4; v_call: TRBV9; cdr3_aa: ASSAPQGKLF
j_call: TRBJ2-5; v_call: TRBV28; cdr3_aa: ASTSPGEGKETQY
j_call: TRBJ2-5; v_call: TRBV25-1; cdr3_aa: ASSERGETQY
j_call: TRBJ2-7; v_call: TRBV5-5; cdr3_aa: ASSLGDAYEQY
j_call: TRBJ1-2; v_call: TRBV28; cdr3_aa: ASNPGLYYGYT
j_call: TRBJ1-4; v_call: TRBV28; cdr3_aa: ASSYRGQGNEKLF
j_call: TRBJ2-5; v_call: TRBV27; cdr3_aa: ASSFLPGAARETQY
j_call: TRBJ2-7; v_call: TRBV4-3; cdr3_aa: ASSQAGRTYEQY
j_call: TRBJ2-2; v_call: TRBV19; cdr3_aa: ASSTSSGAGTGELF